The 3 T cell receptor beta chains in this list originate from one sample, sequenced in a study of blood T cell repertoires in COVID-19. The data were produced by immunoSEQ multiplex PCR, yet TCRdb's version contains in-frame clones alone and is incomplete. The sample lists some 200,000 clones, around 82% occurring once. The source material was PBMCs or T cells enriched from blood (not recorded which). The receptor set was obtained from a woman between 55 and 75 years old with acute COVID-19.

The gene calls are TRBV28 and TRBJ2-1, with TRBD2 matching over 8 bases. CDR3 length: 15 residues. Germline loops: CDR1 MDHEN, CDR2 SYDVKM. V gave up 5 bases and J gave up 12 bases; unmatched junction bases: 15. Here the CDR3 DNA reads TGTGCCAGCAGTACCCGCGGTGCGGGAGGCGTTGGGCAGTTCTTC. It translates to CASSTRGAGGVGQFF.

This sequence joins TRBV15 and TRBJ2-7; the match to TRBD1 covers 7 bases. Germline CDR1 LNHNV, CDR2 YYDKDF (reference sequence). This CDR3 spans 18 amino acids. Losses at the gene ends were 4 bases for V and 4 bases for J; bases not matched to a gene: 19. CDR3: CATSNGAVNTGAMYEQYV. The CDR3 DNA reads as TGTGCCACCAGCAACGGCGCCGTGAACACAGGGGCGATGTACGAGCAGTACGTC.

A single count supports this clone. The chain has TRBV4-3 and TRBJ1-4; TRBD1 agrees at 9 bases. The CDR3 runs 16 residues. Germline CDR1 and CDR2: LGHNA and YSLEER. Trimming cost V 1 base and J 7 bases; bases outside gene matches: 7. The CDR3 region is CASSQVFGQGSEKLFF. The CDR3 bases are TGCGCCAGCAGCCAAGTCTTTGGACAGGGGAGTGAAAAACTGTTTTTT.